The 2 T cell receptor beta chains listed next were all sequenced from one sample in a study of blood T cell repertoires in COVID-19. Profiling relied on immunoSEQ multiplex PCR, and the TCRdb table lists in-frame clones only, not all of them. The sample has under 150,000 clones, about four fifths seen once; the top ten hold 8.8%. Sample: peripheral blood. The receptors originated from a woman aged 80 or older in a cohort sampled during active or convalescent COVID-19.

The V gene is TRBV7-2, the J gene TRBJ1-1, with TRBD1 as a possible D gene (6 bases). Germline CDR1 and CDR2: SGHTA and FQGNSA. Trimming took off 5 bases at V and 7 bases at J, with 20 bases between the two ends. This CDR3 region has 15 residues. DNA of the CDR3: TGTGCCAGCAGCCAGGGGTTGGCGTATCGGGGTGAAGCTTTCTTT. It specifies CASSQGLAYRGEAFF.

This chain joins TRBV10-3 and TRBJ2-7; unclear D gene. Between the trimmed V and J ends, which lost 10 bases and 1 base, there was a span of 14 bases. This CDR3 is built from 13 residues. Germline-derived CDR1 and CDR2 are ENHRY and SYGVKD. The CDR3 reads CATNLQTSYEQYF. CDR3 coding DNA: TGTGCCACAAACCTGCAGACTTCCTACGAGCAGTACTTC.